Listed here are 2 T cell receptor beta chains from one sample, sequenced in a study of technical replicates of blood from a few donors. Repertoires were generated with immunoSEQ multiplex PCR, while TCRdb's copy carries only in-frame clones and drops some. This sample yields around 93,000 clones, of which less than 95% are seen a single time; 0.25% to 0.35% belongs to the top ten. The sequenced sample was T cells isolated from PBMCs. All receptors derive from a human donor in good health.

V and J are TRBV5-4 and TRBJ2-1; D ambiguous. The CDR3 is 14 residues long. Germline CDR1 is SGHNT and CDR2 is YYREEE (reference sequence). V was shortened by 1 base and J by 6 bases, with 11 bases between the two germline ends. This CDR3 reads CASSLNPPGNEQFF. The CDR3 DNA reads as TGTGCCAGCAGCTTGAATCCCCCGGGCAATGAGCAGTTCTTC.

The CDR3 region is CASHLGGSGRIENIQYF. CDR3 nucleotides: TGTGCCAGCCACCTTGGGGGTAGCGGGAGGATTGAAAACATTCAGTACTTC. This chain uses TRBV19 with TRBJ2-4, with 10 positions matching TRBD2. CDR1 and CDR2 from the germline V gene are LNHDA and SQIVND (reference sequence). CDR3 length: 17 amino acids. Losses at the gene ends were 9 bases for V and 5 bases for J; bases not matched to a gene: 16.